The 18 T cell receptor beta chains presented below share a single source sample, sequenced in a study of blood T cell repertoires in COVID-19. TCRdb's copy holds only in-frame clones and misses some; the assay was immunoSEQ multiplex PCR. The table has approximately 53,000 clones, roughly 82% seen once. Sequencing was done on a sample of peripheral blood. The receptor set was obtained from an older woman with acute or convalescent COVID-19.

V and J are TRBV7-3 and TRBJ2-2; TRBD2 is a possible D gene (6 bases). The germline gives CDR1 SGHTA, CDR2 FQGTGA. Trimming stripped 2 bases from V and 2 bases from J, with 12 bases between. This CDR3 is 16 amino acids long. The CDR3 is CASSLFGGDNTGELFF. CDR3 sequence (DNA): TGTGCCAGCAGCTTATTTGGAGGGGATAACACCGGGGAGCTGTTTTTT.

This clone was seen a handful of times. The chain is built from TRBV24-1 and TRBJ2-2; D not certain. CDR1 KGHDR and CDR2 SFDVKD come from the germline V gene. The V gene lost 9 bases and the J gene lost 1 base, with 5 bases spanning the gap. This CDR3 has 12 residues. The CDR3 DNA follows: TGTGCCACCGCAGAGAACACCGGGGAGCTGTTTTTT. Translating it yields CATAENTGELFF.

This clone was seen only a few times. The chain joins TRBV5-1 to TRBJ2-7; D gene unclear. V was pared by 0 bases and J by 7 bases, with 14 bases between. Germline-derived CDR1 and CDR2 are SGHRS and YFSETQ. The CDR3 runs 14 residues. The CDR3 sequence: CASSLASPQREQYF. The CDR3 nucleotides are TGCGCCAGCAGCTTGGCGTCCCCTCAGCGAGAGCAGTACTTC.

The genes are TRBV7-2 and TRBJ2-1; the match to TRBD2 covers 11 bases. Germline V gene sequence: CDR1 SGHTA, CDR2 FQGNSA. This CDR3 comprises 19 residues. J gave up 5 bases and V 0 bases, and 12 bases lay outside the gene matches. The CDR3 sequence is CASSLAASGGTRGDNEQFF. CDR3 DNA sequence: TGTGCCAGCAGCTTAGCGGCTAGCGGGGGGACCCGAGGGGACAATGAGCAGTTCTTC. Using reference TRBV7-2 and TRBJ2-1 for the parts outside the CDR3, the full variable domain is GAGVSQSPSNKVTEKGKDVELRCDPISGHTALYWYRQSLGQGLEFLIYFQGNSAPDKSGLPSDRFSAERTGGSVSTLTIQRTQQEDSAVYLCASSLAASGGTRGDNEQFFGPGTRLTVL.

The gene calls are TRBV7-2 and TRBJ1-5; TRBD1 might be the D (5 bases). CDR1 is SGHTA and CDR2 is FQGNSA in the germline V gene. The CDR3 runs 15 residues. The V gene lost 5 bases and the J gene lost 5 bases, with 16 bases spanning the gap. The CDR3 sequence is CASSLSPTGDQPQHF. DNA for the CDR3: TGTGCCAGCAGCCTTTCCCCGACGGGGGATCAGCCCCAGCATTTT. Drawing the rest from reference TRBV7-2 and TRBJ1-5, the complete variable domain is GAGVSQSPSNKVTEKGKDVELRCDPISGHTALYWYRQSLGQGLEFLIYFQGNSAPDKSGLPSDRFSAERTGGSVSTLTIQRTQQEDSAVYLCASSLSPTGDQPQHFGDGTRLSIL.

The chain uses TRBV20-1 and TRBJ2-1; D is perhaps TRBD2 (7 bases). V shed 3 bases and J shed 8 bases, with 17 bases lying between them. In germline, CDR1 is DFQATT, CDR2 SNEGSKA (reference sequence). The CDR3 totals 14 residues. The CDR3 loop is CSASFWRGQDEQFF. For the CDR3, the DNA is TGCAGTGCTAGTTTTTGGCGGGGGCAGGATGAGCAGTTCTTC.

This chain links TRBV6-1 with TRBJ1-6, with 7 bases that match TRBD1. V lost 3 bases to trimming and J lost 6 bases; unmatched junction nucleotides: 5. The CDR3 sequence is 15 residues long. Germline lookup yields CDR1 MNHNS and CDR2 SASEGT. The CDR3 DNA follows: TGTGCCAGCAGTGATGAGGGGGCGAGTAATTCACCCCTCCACTTT. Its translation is CASSDEGASNSPLHF.

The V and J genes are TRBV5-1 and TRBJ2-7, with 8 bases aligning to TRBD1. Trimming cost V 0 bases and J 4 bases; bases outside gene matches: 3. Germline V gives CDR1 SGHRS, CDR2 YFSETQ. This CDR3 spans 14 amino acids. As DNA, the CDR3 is TGCGCCAGCAGCTTGGGGACAGGGCAGTACGAGCAGTACTTC. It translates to CASSLGTGQYEQYF.

CDR3 sequence (DNA): TGTGCCAGCAGCTCCTCAAGGACAGGGCGGGATACGCAGTATTTT. Translated: CASSSSRTGRDTQYF. This chain links TRBV7-3 with TRBJ2-3; TRBD1 agrees at 8 bases. Unmatched junction bases numbered 9, after V lost 4 bases and J lost 6 bases. The length of the CDR3 is 15 residues. Germline values: CDR1 SGHTA, CDR2 FQGTGA.

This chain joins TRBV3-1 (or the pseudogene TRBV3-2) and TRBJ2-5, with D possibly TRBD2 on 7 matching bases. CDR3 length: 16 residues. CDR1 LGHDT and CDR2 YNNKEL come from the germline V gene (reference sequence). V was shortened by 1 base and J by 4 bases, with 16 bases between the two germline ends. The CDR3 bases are TGTGCCAGCAGCCAAGGGCTTGTGGGGGGGCCAGAGACCCAGTACTTC. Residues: CASSQGLVGGPETQYF.

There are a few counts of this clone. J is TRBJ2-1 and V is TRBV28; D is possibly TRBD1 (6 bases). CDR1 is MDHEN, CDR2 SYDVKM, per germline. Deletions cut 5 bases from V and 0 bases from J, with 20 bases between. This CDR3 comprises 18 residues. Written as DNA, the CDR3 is TGTGCCAGCAGTATAGGCAGGGGCCTCATGAGCTCCTACAATGAGCAGTTCTTC. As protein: CASSIGRGLMSSYNEQFF.

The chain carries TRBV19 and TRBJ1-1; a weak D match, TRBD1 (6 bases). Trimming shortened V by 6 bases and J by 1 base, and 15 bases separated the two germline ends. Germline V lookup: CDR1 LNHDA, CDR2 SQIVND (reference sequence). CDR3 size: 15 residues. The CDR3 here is CASSLRPGANTEAFF. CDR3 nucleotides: TGTGCCAGTAGCCTGAGGCCAGGGGCGAACACTGAAGCTTTCTTT. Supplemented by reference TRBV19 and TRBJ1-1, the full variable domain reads DGGITQSPKYLFRKEGQNVTLSCEQNLNHDAMYWYRQDPGQGLRLIYYSQIVNDFQKGDIAEGYSVSREKKESFPLTVTSAQKNPTAFYLCASSLRPGANTEAFFGQGTRLTVV.

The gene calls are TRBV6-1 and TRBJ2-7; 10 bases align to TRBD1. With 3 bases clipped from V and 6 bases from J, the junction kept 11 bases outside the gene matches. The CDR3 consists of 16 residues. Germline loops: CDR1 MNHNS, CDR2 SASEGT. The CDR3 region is CASSDHRDRGFSEQYF. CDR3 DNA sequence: TGTGCCAGCAGTGATCACCGGGACAGGGGTTTTAGCGAGCAGTACTTC.

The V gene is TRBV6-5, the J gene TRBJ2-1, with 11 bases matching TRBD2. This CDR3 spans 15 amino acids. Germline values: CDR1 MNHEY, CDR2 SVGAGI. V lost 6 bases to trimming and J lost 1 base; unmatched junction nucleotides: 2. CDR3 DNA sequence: TGTGCCAGCAGGGGACTAGCGGAATCCTACAATGAGCAGTTCTTC. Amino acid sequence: CASRGLAESYNEQFF.

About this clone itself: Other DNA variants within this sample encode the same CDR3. Here the CDR3 DNA reads TGTGCCAGCTCACCCCTTGGGCAGACAAATGAAAAACTGTTTTTT. Translating gives CASSPLGQTNEKLFF. The chain is built from TRBV18 and TRBJ1-4, with D unclear. V was pared by 3 bases and J by 5 bases, with 13 bases between. Germline lookup yields CDR1 KGHSH and CDR2 LQKENI. This CDR3 is 15 amino acids long.

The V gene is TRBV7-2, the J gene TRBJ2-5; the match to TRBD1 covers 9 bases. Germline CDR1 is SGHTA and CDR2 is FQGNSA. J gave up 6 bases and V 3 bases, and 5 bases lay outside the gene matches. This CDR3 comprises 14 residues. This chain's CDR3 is CASSFGTGSKTQYF. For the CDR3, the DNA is TGTGCCAGCAGCTTCGGGACAGGGTCGAAGACCCAGTACTTC.

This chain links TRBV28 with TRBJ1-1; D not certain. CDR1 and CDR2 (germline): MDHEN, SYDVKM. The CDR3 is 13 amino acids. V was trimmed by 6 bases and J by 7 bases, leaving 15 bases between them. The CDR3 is CASRYNLVFEAFF. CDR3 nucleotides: TGTGCCAGCAGGTACAACCTGGTGTTTGAAGCTTTCTTT. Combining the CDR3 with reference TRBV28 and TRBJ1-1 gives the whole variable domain DVKVTQSSRYLVKRTGEKVFLECVQDMDHENMFWYRQDPGLGLRLIYFSYDVKMKEKGDIPEGYSVSREKKERFSLILESASTNQTSMYLCASRYNLVFEAFFGQGTRLTVV.

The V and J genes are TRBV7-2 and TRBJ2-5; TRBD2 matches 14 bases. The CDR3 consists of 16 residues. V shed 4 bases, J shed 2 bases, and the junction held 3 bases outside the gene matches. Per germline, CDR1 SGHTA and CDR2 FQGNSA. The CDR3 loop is CASSSGLAGGQETQYF. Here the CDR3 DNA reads TGTGCCAGCAGCTCAGGACTAGCGGGGGGACAAGAGACCCAGTACTTC. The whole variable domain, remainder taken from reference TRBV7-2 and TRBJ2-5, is GAGVSQSPSNKVTEKGKDVELRCDPISGHTALYWYRQSLGQGLEFLIYFQGNSAPDKSGLPSDRFSAERTGGSVSTLTIQRTQQEDSAVYLCASSSGLAGGQETQYFGPGTRLLVL.